This T cell receptor (beta chain) was profiled in a study of neurological immune-mediated disorders. The sample holds many counts of this clonotype. A single record per CDR3 protein comes from TCRdb applying MiXCR to the 5' RACE reads. The sample shows tens of thousands of distinct CDR3 sequences, about 5% of them seen only once. CDR1 and CDR2 from the germline V gene are LGHDT and YNNKEL (reference sequence). With 4 bases clipped from V and 2 bases from J, the junction kept 7 bases outside the gene matches. The CDR3 runs 17 residues. The sample's time point: longitudinal time-point 2. For the unsorted libraries, 2 million PBMCs stored at -80 C served as input.

The sample taken for sequencing was PBMCs. This chain joins TRBV3-1 and TRBJ2-6, with TRBD1 matching 8 bases. This clonotype was obtained from a woman between 55 and 75 years old with multiple sclerosis. The CDR3 here is CASSLNHRGTGANVLTF. The CDR3 nucleotides are TGTGCCAGCAGCCTCAACCACAGGGGGACTGGGGCCAACGTCCTGACTTTC.